The 11 T cell receptor beta chains given below trace back to one sample, sequenced in a study of blood T cells in healthy people across ages. A J-beta primer mix and a sample-barcoded 5' primer were used in a second PCR of about 6 to 12 cycles. MiXCR, applied by TCRdb to the 5' RACE reads, yields one record per CDR3 protein. The sample lists about 800,000 distinct CDR3 sequences, 58% occurring once. Sample: blood. The receptors here all came from a man in his thirties or forties in good health.

A remark on this clonotype: One end of the junction varies from germline; a read error may be responsible. The rearrangement uses TRBV10-3 and TRBJ2-1; D might be TRBD2 (7 bases). Germline assignment: CDR1 ENHRY and CDR2 SYGVKD. The CDR3 is made up of 15 amino acids. Here the CDR3 DNA reads TGTGCCATCAGCAAGCAAGGGGGGGGCAACAATAAGCAGTTCTTC. It is translated as CAISKQGGGNNKQFF.

The chain's CDR3 is CASSFSGRPQGIEAFF. The CDR3 bases are TGTGCCAGCAGTTTTTCCGGCCGTCCGCAGGGAATCGAAGCTTTCTTT. The chain joins TRBV28 to TRBJ1-1, with D possibly matching TRBD1 (5 bases). The germline V gene has CDR1 MDHEN and CDR2 SYDVKM. The CDR3 sequence is 16 residues long. V lost 3 bases, J lost 8 bases, and 22 bases lay in between. The full variable domain, with the rest looked up from reference TRBV28 and TRBJ1-1, is DVKVTQSSRYLVKRTGEKVFLECVQDMDHENMFWYRQDPGLGLRLIYFSYDVKMKEKGDIPEGYSVSREKKERFSLILESASTNQTSMYLCASSFSGRPQGIEAFFGQGTRLTVV.

This clonotype has just a few counts. The CDR3 here is CSARTPDRDNSPLHF. In DNA, the CDR3 is TGCAGTGCTAGAACTCCGGACAGGGATAATTCACCCCTCCACTTT. The V call is TRBV20-1, the J call TRBJ1-6, with 8 bases that match TRBD1. V lost 2 bases to trimming and J lost 5 bases; unmatched junction nucleotides: 5. The length of the CDR3 is 15 residues. Germline-derived CDR1 and CDR2 are DFQATT and SNEGSKA (reference sequence).

The chain uses TRBV7-9 and TRBJ2-3; D is perhaps TRBD2 (6 bases). V dropped 1 base and J dropped 3 bases, with 14 bases sitting between them. There are 16 residues in the CDR3. Germline assignment: CDR1 SEHNR and CDR2 FQNEAQ (reference sequence). The CDR3 sequence: CASSLGAEGKTDTQYF. As DNA, the CDR3 is TGTGCCAGCAGCTTAGGGGCGGAGGGGAAGACAGATACGCAGTATTTT.

V gene TRBV9 combines with J gene TRBJ2-1; a weak D match, TRBD2 (6 bases). CDR3 length: 15 residues. The germline gives CDR1 SGDLS, CDR2 YYNGEE. Trimming took off 0 bases at V and 2 bases at J, with 9 bases between the two ends. The CDR3 DNA reads TGTGCCAGCAGCGTAGCGGGGGACCCCTACAATGAGCAGTTCTTC. The encoded protein is CASSVAGDPYNEQFF.

The gene calls are TRBV6-5 and TRBJ1-2; 9 bases are shared with TRBD1. In germline, CDR1 is MNHEY, CDR2 SVGAGI. The junction had 9 bases not matched to a gene; V was cut back by 8 bases and J by 8 bases. The CDR3 is 13 amino acids. The CDR3 region is CASATGQGRGYTF. The CDR3 coding sequence is TGTGCCAGCGCTACGGGACAGGGAAGAGGCTACACCTTC.

This clonotype was counted only a few times. This chain links TRBV28 with TRBJ2-7; D gene uncertain. With 8 bases removed from V and 3 bases from J, the gap between germline ends came to 11 bases. The germline V gene encodes CDR1 MDHEN and CDR2 SYDVKM. The CDR3 length is 12 residues. In DNA form, the CDR3 reads TGTGCCAGCGGTGTCGGATACTACGAGCAGTACTTC. Protein sequence: CASGVGYYEQYF. Full variable domain (remainder filled in from reference TRBV28 and TRBJ2-7): DVKVTQSSRYLVKRTGEKVFLECVQDMDHENMFWYRQDPGLGLRLIYFSYDVKMKEKGDIPEGYSVSREKKERFSLILESASTNQTSMYLCASGVGYYEQYFGPGTRLTVT.

The chain uses TRBV20-1 and TRBJ2-4; TRBD2 is a possible D gene (5 bases). The germline CDR1 and CDR2 sequences are DFQATT and SNEGSKA (reference sequence). V shed 3 bases and J shed 7 bases, with 13 bases lying between them. The CDR3 spans 13 residues. The CDR3 here is CSASVGNGNIQYF. CDR3 nucleotides: TGCAGTGCTAGTGTCGGGAATGGTAACATTCAGTACTTC.

The CDR3 DNA sequence: TGCAGTGCTAGGGCAGGGGGTTCACCCCTCCACTTT. This sequence encodes CSARAGGSPLHF. J is TRBJ1-6 and V is TRBV20-1, with 7 bases aligning to TRBD1. This CDR3 comprises 12 residues. The germline V gene encodes CDR1 DFQATT and CDR2 SNEGSKA (reference sequence). J was trimmed by 9 bases and V by 3 bases; bases with no gene match: 2.

A single count supports this clonotype. The chain combines TRBV20-1 with TRBJ2-7, with D tentatively TRBD1 or TRBD2 (5 bases each). Per germline, CDR1 DFQATT and CDR2 SNEGSKA (reference sequence). There are 15 residues in the CDR3. CDR3 sequence reads: CSQRASGTAPYEQYF. The DNA of the CDR3 is TGCAGCCAAAGAGCCTCCGGGACCGCTCCCTACGAGCAGTACTTC.

The genes are TRBV12-3 or TRBV12-4 and TRBJ2-5; weak D call: TRBD2 (6 bases). The CDR3 has 15 amino acids. V was shortened by 6 bases and J by 11 bases, with 25 bases between the two germline ends. CDR3 sequence: CASRIREVGYDEQYF. The CDR3 DNA sequence: TGTGCCAGCAGAATAAGGGAGGTAGGGTACGATGAGCAGTACTTC.